Presented here are 8 T cell receptor beta chains from one specimen sequenced in a study of early T cells in non-severe SARS-CoV-2 infection. Each CDR3 protein is one row after TCRdb ran MiXCR on the 5' RACE reads. The table shows 85,000 to 95,000 distinct CDR3 sequences, with about 15% occurring only once. The specimen sequenced was whole blood. The receptors originated from an adult who was a healthcare worker with PCR-confirmed SARS-CoV-2 infection or an uninfected control (not recorded which).

The V and J genes are TRBV3-1 and TRBJ1-6, with TRBD1 matching over 9 bases. Germline V gives CDR1 LGHDT, CDR2 YNNKEL (reference sequence). The CDR3 is 16 residues long. The V and J ends lost 7 bases and 7 bases, in that order; junction bases with no gene match: 11. CDR3 sequence: CASTSTKTGGNSPLHF. CDR3 nucleotides: TGTGCCAGCACCTCAACTAAGACAGGGGGGAATTCACCCCTCCACTTT.

The chain combines TRBV4-1 with TRBJ1-1; no firm D call. Germline-derived CDR1 and CDR2 are MGHRA and YSYEKL. The CDR3 extends over 14 amino acids. V was shortened by 0 bases and J by 0 bases, with 5 bases between the two germline ends. The CDR3 coding sequence is TGCGCCAGCAGCCAAGACACAATGAACACTGAAGCTTTCTTT. This gives the protein CASSQDTMNTEAFF.

This clonotype has at least ten counts. The chain carries TRBV5-6 and TRBJ2-1; TRBD1 might be the D (5 bases). The CDR3 covers 15 residues. The germline V and J ends were trimmed by 0 bases and 6 bases, with 13 bases remaining between them. The germline V gene encodes CDR1 SGHDT and CDR2 YYEEEE. The CDR3 nucleotides read TGTGCCAGCAGCTTGGGTGGACACCGAAGCAATGAGCAGTTCTTC. Residues: CASSLGGHRSNEQFF.

The sample holds many counts of this clonotype. The chain couples TRBV5-4 to TRBJ2-5; no definite D call. Trimming left V 0 bases short and J 3 bases short, with 3 bases between. Germline loops: CDR1 SGHNT, CDR2 YYREEE (reference sequence). This CDR3 region has 12 residues. The CDR3 spells CASSLVKETQYF. Written as DNA, the CDR3 is TGTGCCAGCAGCTTGGTGAAAGAGACCCAGTACTTC.

This clonotype was seen ten or more times. The genes are TRBV3-1 and TRBJ1-2, with 7 bases matching TRBD1. The CDR3 consists of 16 residues. Germline V gene lookup returns CDR1 LGHDT and CDR2 YNNKEL (reference sequence). V lost 1 base to trimming and J lost 2 bases; unmatched junction nucleotides: 7. This CDR3 is CASSQALTGRNYGYTF. The CDR3 coding sequence is TGTGCCAGCAGCCAAGCGTTGACAGGGAGGAACTATGGCTACACCTTC.

This clonotype has a handful of counts. V is TRBV2 and J is TRBJ2-2; 7 nucleotides align to TRBD1. Germline loops: CDR1 SNHLY, CDR2 FYNNEI. The CDR3 has 16 amino acids. The junction had 8 bases not matched to a gene; V was cut back by 4 bases and J by 3 bases. The CDR3 bases are TGTGCCAGCAGTGGGAGGAGGACAGGACACACCGGGGAGCTGTTTTTT. It encodes CASSGRRTGHTGELFF.

The gene calls are TRBV5-4 and TRBJ2-1, with 10 bases identical to TRBD2. Germline values: CDR1 SGHNT, CDR2 YYREEE (reference sequence). CDR3 size: 15 residues. Losses at the gene ends were 1 base for V and 9 bases for J; bases not matched to a gene: 7. The CDR3 DNA sequence: TGTGCCAGCAGCTTGTTAGCGGGGGGACTAGGTGAGCAGTTCTTC. It encodes CASSLLAGGLGEQFF.

The V gene is TRBV12-3 or TRBV12-4, the J gene TRBJ2-5, with no clear D. The V and J ends lost 3 bases and 6 bases respectively, with 8 bases between them. The CDR3 has 12 amino acids. The CDR3: CASSFGGKTQYF. The CDR3 DNA is TGTGCCAGCAGTTTCGGCGGAAAGACCCAGTACTTC.